Detailed here is one T cell receptor (beta chain). These data are taken from a study of cytomegalovirus exposure and HLA in healthy donors. Whole-study context: An earlier analysis identified 120 million or so unique TCR beta sequences in about 200 million T cells.

This CDR3 has 14 residues. The germline V gene has CDR1 LNHNV and CDR2 YYDKDF (reference sequence). V lost 0 bases to trimming and J lost 2 bases, with 7 bases between them. The PCR employed 60 Vbeta primers together with 13 Jbeta primers. Assay used: immunoSEQ multiplex PCR; TCRdb lists only in-frame clones, some missing. The data contain about 110,000 clones, roughly 82% of them singletons. V and J are TRBV15 and TRBJ2-5; D is perhaps TRBD2 (6 bases). Sequencing input: PBMCs. The TCR originated in a man aged 25 to 40 in good health and CMV-seropositive. The CDR3: CATSREGLQETQYF. CDR3 bases: TGTGCCACCAGCAGAGAAGGACTACAAGAGACCCAGTACTTC.